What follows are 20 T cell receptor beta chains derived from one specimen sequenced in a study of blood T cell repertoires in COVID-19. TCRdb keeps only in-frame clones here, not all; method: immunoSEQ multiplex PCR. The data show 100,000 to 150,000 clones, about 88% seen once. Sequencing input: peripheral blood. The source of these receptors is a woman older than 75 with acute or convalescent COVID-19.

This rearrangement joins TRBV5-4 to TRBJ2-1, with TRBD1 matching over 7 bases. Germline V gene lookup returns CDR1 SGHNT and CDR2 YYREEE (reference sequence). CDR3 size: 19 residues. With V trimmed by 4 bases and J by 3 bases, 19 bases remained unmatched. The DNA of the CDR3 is TGTGCCAGCAGCAAGGATCCAAATCCGGGACAGCAGAACTACAATGAGCAGTTCTTC. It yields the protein CASSKDPNPGQQNYNEQFF.

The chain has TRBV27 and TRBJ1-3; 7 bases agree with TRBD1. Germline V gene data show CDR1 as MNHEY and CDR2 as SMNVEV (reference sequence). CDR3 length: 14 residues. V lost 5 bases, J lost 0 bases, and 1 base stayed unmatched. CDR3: CASSRDSSGNTIYF. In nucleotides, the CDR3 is TGTGCCAGCAGTCGGGACAGCTCTGGAAACACCATATATTTT.

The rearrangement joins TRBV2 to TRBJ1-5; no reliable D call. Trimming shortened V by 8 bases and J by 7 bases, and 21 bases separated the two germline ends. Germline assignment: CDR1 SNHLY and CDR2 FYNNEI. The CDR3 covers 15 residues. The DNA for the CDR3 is TGTGCCAGCTCCCTGGCACGGGGAGCGGGACAGCCCCAGCATTTT. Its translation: CASSLARGAGQPQHF.

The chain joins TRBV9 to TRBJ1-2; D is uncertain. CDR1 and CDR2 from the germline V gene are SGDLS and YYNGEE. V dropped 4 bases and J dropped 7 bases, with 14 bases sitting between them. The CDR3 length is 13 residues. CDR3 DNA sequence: TGTGCCAGCAGCACCCGGACTCAGAGTGGCTACACCTTC. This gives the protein CASSTRTQSGYTF.

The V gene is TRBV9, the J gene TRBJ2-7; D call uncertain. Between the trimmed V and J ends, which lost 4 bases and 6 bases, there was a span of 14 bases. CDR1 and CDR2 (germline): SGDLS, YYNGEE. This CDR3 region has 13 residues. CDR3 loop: CASSPTELGEQYF. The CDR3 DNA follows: TGTGCCAGCAGCCCGACGGAGCTCGGCGAGCAGTACTTC.

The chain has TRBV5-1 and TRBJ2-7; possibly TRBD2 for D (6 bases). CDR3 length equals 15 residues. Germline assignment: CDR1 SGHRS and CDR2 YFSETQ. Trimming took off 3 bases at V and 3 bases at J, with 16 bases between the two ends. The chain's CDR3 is CASSSTGLRYYEQYF. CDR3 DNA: TGCGCCAGCAGCTCTACGGGACTCCGCTACTACGAGCAGTACTTC.

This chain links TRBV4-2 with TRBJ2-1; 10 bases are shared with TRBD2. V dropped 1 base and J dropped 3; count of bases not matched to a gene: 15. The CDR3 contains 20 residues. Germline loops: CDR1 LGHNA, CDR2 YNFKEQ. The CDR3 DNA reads TGTGCCAGCAGCCAAGTTAAGGGAGCGGGAGGGGACTCCATCTACAATGAGCAGTTCTTC. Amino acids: CASSQVKGAGGDSIYNEQFF.

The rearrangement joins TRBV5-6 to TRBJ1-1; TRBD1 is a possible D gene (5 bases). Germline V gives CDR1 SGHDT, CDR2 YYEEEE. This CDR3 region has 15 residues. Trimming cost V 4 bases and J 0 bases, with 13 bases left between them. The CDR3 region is CASSRTSHMNTEAFF. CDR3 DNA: TGTGCCAGCAGCCGGACAAGTCACATGAACACTGAAGCTTTCTTT.

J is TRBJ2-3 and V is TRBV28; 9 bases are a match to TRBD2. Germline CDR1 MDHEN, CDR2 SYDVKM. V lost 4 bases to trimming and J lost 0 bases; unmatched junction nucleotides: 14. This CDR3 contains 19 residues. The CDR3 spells CASSSLLLAGDPSTDTQYF. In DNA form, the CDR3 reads TGTGCCAGCAGTTCCCTTTTATTAGCGGGAGATCCTAGCACAGATACGCAGTATTTT.

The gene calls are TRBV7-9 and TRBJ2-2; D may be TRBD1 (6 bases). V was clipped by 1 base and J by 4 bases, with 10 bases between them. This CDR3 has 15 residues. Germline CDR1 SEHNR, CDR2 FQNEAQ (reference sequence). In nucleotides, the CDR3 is TGTGCCAGCAGCTTAGGGGGGCCGGGCACCGGGGAGCTGTTTTTT. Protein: CASSLGGPGTGELFF.

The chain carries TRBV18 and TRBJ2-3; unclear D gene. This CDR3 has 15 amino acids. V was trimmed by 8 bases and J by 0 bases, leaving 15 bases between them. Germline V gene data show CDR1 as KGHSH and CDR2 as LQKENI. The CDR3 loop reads CASATLGDSTDTQYF. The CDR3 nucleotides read TGTGCCAGCGCCACCCTAGGAGACAGCACAGATACGCAGTATTTT.

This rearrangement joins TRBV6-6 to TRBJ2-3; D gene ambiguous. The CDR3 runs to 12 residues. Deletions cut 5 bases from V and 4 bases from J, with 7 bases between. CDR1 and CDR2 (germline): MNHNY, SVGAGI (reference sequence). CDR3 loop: CASSIAADTQYF. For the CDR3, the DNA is TGTGCCAGCAGTATCGCAGCAGATACGCAGTATTTT.

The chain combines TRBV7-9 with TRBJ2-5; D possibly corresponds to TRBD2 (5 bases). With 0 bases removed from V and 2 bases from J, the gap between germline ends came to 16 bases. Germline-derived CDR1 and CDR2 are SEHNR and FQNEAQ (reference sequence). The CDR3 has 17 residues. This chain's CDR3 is CASSLAGGPVDQETQYF. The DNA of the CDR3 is TGTGCCAGCAGCTTAGCGGGCGGGCCCGTGGATCAAGAGACCCAGTACTTC.

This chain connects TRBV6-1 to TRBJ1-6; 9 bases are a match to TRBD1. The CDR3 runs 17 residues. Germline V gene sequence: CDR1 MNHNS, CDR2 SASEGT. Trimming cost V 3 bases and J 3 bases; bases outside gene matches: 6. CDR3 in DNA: TGTGCCAGCAGTGAGTCCGGGACAGGGCACTATAATTCACCCCTCCACTTT. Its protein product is CASSESGTGHYNSPLHF.

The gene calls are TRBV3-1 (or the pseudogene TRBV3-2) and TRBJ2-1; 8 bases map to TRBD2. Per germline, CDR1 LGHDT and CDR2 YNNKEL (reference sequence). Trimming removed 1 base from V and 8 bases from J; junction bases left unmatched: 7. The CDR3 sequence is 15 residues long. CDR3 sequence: CASSQAGGAVHEQFF. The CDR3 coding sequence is TGTGCCAGCAGCCAAGCCGGGGGGGCCGTCCATGAGCAGTTCTTC.

The DNA for the CDR3 is TGTGCCAGCAGCTTAGACAGGGGAGACACTGAAGCTTTCTTT. Translating gives CASSLDRGDTEAFF. This sequence joins TRBV11-1 and TRBJ1-1; 7 nucleotides agree with TRBD1. V shed 1 base, J shed 3 bases, and the junction held 2 bases outside the gene matches. Germline loops: CDR1 SGHAT, CDR2 FQDESV (reference sequence). This CDR3 region has 14 residues.

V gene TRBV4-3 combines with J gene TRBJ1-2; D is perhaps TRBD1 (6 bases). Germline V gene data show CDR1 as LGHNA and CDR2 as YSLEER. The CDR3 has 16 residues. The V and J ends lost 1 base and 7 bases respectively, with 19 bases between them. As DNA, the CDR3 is TGCGCCAGCAGCCAAGTAATGCCCAACAGGGTTCGTGGCTACACCTTC. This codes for CASSQVMPNRVRGYTF.

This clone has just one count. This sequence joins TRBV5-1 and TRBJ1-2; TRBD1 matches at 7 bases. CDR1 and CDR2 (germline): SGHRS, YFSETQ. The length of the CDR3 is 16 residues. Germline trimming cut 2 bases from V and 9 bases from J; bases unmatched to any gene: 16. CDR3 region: CASSLGVDRRDTSYTF. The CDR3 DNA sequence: TGCGCCAGCAGCTTAGGGGTGGACAGGCGGGACACGAGCTACACCTTC.

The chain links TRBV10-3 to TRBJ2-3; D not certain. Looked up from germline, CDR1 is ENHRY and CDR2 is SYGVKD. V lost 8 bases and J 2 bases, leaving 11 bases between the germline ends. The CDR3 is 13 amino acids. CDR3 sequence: CAIGERFTDTQYF. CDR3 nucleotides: TGTGCCATCGGCGAGCGATTCACAGATACGCAGTATTTT.

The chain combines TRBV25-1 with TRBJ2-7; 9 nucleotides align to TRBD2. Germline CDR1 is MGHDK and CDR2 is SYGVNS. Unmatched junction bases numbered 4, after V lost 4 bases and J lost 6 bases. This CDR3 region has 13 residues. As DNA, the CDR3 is TGTGCCAGCAGTGGTAGCGGGGGCCTCGAGCAGTACTTC. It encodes CASSGSGGLEQYF.